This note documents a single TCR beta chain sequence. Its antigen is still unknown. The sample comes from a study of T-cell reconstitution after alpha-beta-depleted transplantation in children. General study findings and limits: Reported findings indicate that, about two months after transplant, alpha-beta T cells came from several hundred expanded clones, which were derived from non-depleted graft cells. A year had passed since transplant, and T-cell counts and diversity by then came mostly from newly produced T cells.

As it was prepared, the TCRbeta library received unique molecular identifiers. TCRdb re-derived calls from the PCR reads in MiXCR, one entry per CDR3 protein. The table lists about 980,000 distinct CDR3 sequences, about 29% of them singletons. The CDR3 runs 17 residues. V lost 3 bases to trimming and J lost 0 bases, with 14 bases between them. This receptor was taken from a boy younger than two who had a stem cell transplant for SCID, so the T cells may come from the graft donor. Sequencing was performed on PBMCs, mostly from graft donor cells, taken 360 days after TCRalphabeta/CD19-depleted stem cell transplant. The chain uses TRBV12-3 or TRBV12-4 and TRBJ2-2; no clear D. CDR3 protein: CASSFSLGFTNTGELFF. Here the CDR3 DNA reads TGTGCCAGCAGTTTTAGTTTAGGCTTTACGAACACCGGGGAGCTGTTTTTT.